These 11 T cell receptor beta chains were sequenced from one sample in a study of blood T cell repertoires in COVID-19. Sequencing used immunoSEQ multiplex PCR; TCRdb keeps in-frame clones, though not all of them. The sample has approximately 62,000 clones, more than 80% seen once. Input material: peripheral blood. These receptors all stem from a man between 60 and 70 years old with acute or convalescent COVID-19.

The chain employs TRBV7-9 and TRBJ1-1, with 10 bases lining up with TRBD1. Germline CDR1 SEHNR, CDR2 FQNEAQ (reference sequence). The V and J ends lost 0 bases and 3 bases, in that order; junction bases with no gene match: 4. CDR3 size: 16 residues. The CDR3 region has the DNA TGTGCCAGCAGCTTAGCAGTGGGGACAGGGGACACTGAAGCTTTCTTT. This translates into CASSLAVGTGDTEAFF.

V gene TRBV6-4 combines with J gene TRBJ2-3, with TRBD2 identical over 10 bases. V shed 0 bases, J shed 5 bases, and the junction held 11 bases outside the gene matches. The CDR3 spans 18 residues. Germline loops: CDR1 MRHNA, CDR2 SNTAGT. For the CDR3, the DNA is TGTGCCAGCAGTGACTCGTTAGGTCGGACTAGCGGAGAAGATACGCAGTATTTT. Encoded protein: CASSDSLGRTSGEDTQYF.

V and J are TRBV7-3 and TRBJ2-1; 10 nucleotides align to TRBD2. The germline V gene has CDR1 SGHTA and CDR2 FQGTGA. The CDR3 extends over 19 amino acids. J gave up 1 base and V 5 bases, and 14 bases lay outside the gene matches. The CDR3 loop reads CASSGRGTSEGTSYNEQFF. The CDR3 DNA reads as TGTGCCAGCAGCGGGAGGGGGACTAGCGAGGGAACTTCCTACAATGAGCAGTTCTTC.

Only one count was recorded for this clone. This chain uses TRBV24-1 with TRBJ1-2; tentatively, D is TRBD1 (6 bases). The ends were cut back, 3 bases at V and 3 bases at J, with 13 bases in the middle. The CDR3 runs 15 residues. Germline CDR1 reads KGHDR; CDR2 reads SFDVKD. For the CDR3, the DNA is TGTGCCACCAGTGATCGGGGGGCTGTGTACTATGGCTACACCTTC. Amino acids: CATSDRGAVYYGYTF.

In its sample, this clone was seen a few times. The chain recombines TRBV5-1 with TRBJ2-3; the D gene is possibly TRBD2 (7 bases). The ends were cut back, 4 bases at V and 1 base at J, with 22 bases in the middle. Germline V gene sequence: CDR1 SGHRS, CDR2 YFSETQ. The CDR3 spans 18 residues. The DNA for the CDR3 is TGCGCCAGCAGCGTTAGTGGGGGCGGGAGCCCCGGCACAGATACGCAGTATTTT. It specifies CASSVSGGGSPGTDTQYF.

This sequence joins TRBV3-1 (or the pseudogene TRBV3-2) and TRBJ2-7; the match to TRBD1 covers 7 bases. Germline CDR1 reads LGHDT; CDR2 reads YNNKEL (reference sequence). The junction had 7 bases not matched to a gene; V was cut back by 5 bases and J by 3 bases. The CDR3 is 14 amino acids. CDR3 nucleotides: TGTGCCAGCAGCAGAGCAGGGGGTTACTACGAGCAGTACTTC. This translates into CASSRAGGYYEQYF.

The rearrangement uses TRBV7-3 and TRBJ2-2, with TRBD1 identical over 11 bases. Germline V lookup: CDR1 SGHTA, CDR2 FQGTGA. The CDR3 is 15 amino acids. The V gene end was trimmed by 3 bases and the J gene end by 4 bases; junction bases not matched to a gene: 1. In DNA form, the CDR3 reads TGTGCCAGCAGCTTCGGGACAGGGGGCACCGGGGAGCTGTTTTTT. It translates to CASSFGTGGTGELFF.

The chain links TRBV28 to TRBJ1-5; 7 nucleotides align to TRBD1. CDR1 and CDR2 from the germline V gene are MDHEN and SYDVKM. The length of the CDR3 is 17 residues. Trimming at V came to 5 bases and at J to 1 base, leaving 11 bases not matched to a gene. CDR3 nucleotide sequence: TGTGCCAGCAGTCCGGGACAGACCCTTCCGAGCAATCAGCCCCAGCATTTT. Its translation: CASSPGQTLPSNQPQHF.

The CDR3 spells CASSWGQGEQYF. In DNA form, the CDR3 reads TGCGCCAGCAGCTGGGGACAGGGAGAGCAGTACTTC. The genes are TRBV5-1 and TRBJ2-7; TRBD1 agrees at 9 bases. The CDR3 loop spans 12 amino acids. J lost 7 bases, V lost 3 bases, and 2 bases had no gene match. From germline, CDR1 is SGHRS and CDR2 YFSETQ.

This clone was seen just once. In DNA, the CDR3 is TGTGCCAGCAGCCCGGGGACAGCGGGCAATCAGCCCCAGCATTTT. Residues: CASSPGTAGNQPQHF. The genes are TRBV2 and TRBJ1-5; 7 bases line up with TRBD1. The junction had 7 bases not matched to a gene; V was cut back by 6 bases and J by 2 bases. This CDR3 is 15 amino acids long. From germline, CDR1 is SNHLY and CDR2 FYNNEI.

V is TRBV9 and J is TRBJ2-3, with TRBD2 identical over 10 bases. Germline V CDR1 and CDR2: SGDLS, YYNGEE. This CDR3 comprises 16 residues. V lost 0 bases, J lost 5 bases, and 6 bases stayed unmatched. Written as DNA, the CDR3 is TGTGCCAGCAGCGTAGCCTCTAGCGGGAGTTTAGATACGCAGTATTTT. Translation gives CASSVASSGSLDTQYF.